The 20 T cell receptor beta chains given below trace back to one sample, sequenced in a study of CD8+ T cells in alopecia areata. After isolation, RNA underwent reverse transcription to generate cDNA as the sequencing template. TCRdb keeps only in-frame clones here, not all; method: immunoSEQ multiplex PCR. The sample includes approximately 63,000 clones, approximately 64% of them seen just once. The material sequenced was CD8+ T cells sorted from blood, taken at week 0. Receptor source: a human donor with alopecia areata.

The genes are TRBV14 and TRBJ2-1; the D gene is possibly TRBD2 (5 bases). This CDR3 has 15 amino acids. CDR1 is SGHDN and CDR2 is FVKESK in the germline V gene. V lost 0 bases to trimming and J lost 0 bases, with 6 bases between them. The chain's CDR3 is CASSQDRGSYNEQFF. CDR3 nucleotides: TGTGCCAGCAGCCAAGACCGGGGCTCCTACAATGAGCAGTTCTTC.

The chain links TRBV5-4 to TRBJ1-1; 8 positions match TRBD1. Germline CDR1 SGHNT, CDR2 YYREEE (reference sequence). Trimming removed 6 bases from V and 3 bases from J; junction bases left unmatched: 7. This CDR3 has 14 residues. As DNA, the CDR3 is TGTGCCAGCACCAAGACAGGGGAATACACTGAAGCTTTCTTT. Translated: CASTKTGEYTEAFF.

By proportion, this clone is medium-sized. The genes are TRBV7-8 and TRBJ2-7; TRBD2 aligns across 9 bases. The CDR3 sequence is 16 residues long. Unmatched junction bases numbered 4, after V lost 1 base and J lost 0 bases. Germline assignment: CDR1 SGHVS and CDR2 FQNEAQ. This chain's CDR3 is CASSLVASGISYEQYF. DNA of the CDR3: TGTGCCAGCAGCTTAGTGGCTAGCGGGATCTCCTACGAGCAGTACTTC.

V is TRBV7-9 and J is TRBJ1-1, with no clear D. Trimming removed 3 bases from V and 5 bases from J, with 10 bases in between. The CDR3 spans 13 residues. Germline V CDR1 and CDR2: SEHNR, FQNEAQ (reference sequence). Written as DNA, the CDR3 is TGTGCCAGCAGCTTTTTTGGGAAAACTGAAGCTTTCTTT. Residues: CASSFFGKTEAFF.

This chain links TRBV7-9 with TRBJ2-5, with 11 bases aligning to TRBD1. V lost 5 bases to trimming and J lost 4 bases; unmatched junction nucleotides: 9. This CDR3 is 16 amino acids long. Germline lookup yields CDR1 SEHNR and CDR2 FQNEAQ (reference sequence). The CDR3 sequence: CASSTLGQGEGETQYF. In nucleotides, the CDR3 is TGTGCCAGCAGCACACTGGGACAGGGGGAAGGAGAGACCCAGTACTTC.

V is TRBV30 and J is TRBJ2-3, with D possibly being TRBD1 (5 bases). Germline lookup yields CDR1 GTSNPN and CDR2 SVGIG (reference sequence). The CDR3 spans 14 residues. Trimming pared 0 bases from V and 2 bases from J, leaving 9 bases between. CDR3 sequence reads: CAWSVDSYTDTQYF. The CDR3, as DNA: TGTGCCTGGAGTGTAGACAGTTACACAGATACGCAGTATTTT.

The rearrangement joins TRBV11-2 to TRBJ2-1; possibly TRBD1 or TRBD2 for D (5 bases each). V lost 5 bases and J lost 7, with 18 bases in between. CDR1 SGHAT and CDR2 FQNNGV come from the germline V gene. This CDR3 comprises 15 residues. In DNA form, the CDR3 reads TGTGCCAGCAGCATCCTACCGGGACCCTCAAATGAGCAGTTCTTC. Translated, it gives CASSILPGPSNEQFF.

V is TRBV2 and J is TRBJ2-1; 10 nucleotides line up with TRBD2. Losses at the gene ends were 6 bases for V and 5 bases for J; bases not matched to a gene: 7. This CDR3 is built from 15 residues. CDR1 and CDR2 from the germline V gene are SNHLY and FYNNEI. The CDR3 here is CASRLSGRYNNEQFF. CDR3 sequence (DNA): TGTGCCAGCAGGCTTAGCGGGAGGTACAACAATGAGCAGTTCTTC. The complete variable domain, with remaining parts taken from reference TRBV2 and TRBJ2-1, reads EPEVTQTPSHQVTQMGQEVILRCVPISNHLYFYWYRQILGQKVEFLVSFYNNEISEKSEIFDDQFSVERPDGSNFTLKIRSTKLEDSAMYFCASRLSGRYNNEQFFGPGTRLTVL.

This clone was seen only once. The rearrangement uses TRBV7-2 and TRBJ2-7; 9 bases are a match to TRBD1. Unmatched junction bases numbered 11, after V lost 4 bases and J lost 4 bases. Germline-derived CDR1 and CDR2 are SGHTA and FQGNSA. The length of the CDR3 is 16 residues. The CDR3 DNA follows: TGTGCCAGCAGCTGGTCGGAGGGACAGGGAAGGTACGAGCAGTACTTC. This encodes CASSWSEGQGRYEQYF.

The V gene is TRBV4-1, the J gene TRBJ2-5, with TRBD2 matching 10 bases. The CDR3 consists of 15 residues. With 1 base clipped from V and 5 bases from J, the junction kept 4 bases outside the gene matches. CDR1 and CDR2 from the germline V gene are MGHRA and YSYEKL. In DNA, the CDR3 is TGCGCCAGCAGCCAAGGGGGACTAGCGATGGAGACCCAGTACTTC. Protein: CASSQGGLAMETQYF.

The V gene is TRBV4-1, the J gene TRBJ2-2, with 12 nucleotides matching TRBD2. This CDR3 region has 17 residues. J was trimmed by 4 bases and V by 1 base; bases with no gene match: 4. From germline, CDR1 is MGHRA and CDR2 YSYEKL. CDR3 in amino acids: CASSQGLAGVVTGELFF. The CDR3 DNA follows: TGCGCCAGCAGCCAAGGACTAGCGGGAGTGGTCACCGGGGAGCTGTTTTTT.

The rearrangement joins TRBV9 to TRBJ2-1; D may be TRBD2 (6 bases). Per germline, CDR1 SGDLS and CDR2 YYNGEE. The CDR3 length is 15 residues. V lost 7 bases, J lost 8 bases, and 22 bases lay in between. The CDR3 sequence is CASSPVAGPLHEQFF. CDR3 in DNA: TGTGCCAGCTCTCCCGTCGCGGGGCCCCTCCATGAGCAGTTCTTC.

The chain couples TRBV4-1 to TRBJ1-1; D is perhaps TRBD1 (5 bases). Trimming cost V 2 bases and J 5 bases, with 12 bases left between them. CDR1 and CDR2 (germline): MGHRA, YSYEKL. This CDR3 has 14 residues. The CDR3 reads CASSQLQGRTEAFF. CDR3 coding DNA: TGCGCCAGCAGCCAATTGCAGGGCCGGACTGAAGCTTTCTTT.

V and J are TRBV7-9 and TRBJ2-7, with D perhaps matching TRBD2 (6 bases). This CDR3 is built from 13 residues. V was shortened by 5 bases and J by 6 bases, with 14 bases between the two germline ends. The germline V gene encodes CDR1 SEHNR and CDR2 FQNEAQ (reference sequence). The CDR3 protein is CASSRSEGPEQYF. The CDR3, as DNA: TGTGCCAGCAGCCGATCGGAGGGCCCCGAGCAGTACTTC.

V is TRBV27 and J is TRBJ2-7; D may be TRBD1 or TRBD2 (5 bases each). The CDR3 has 12 residues. The ends were cut back, 8 bases at V and 2 bases at J, with 10 bases in the middle. Germline loops: CDR1 MNHEY, CDR2 SMNVEV (reference sequence). This CDR3 is CASRGPTYEQYF. As DNA, the CDR3 is TGTGCCAGCCGGGGACCGACCTACGAGCAGTACTTC.

The genes are TRBV5-1 and TRBJ2-1; the D gene is possibly TRBD2 (6 bases). The CDR3 consists of 14 residues. Germline values: CDR1 SGHRS, CDR2 YFSETQ. V was shortened by 4 bases and J by 0 bases, with 8 bases between the two germline ends. CDR3 nucleotide sequence: TGCGCCAGCAGCGGACTATCCTCCTACAATGAGCAGTTCTTC. Translating gives CASSGLSSYNEQFF.

The J gene is TRBJ1-2, the V gene TRBV29-1, with no clear D. CDR1 is SQVTM and CDR2 is ANQGSEA in the germline V gene. The CDR3 totals 13 residues. V lost 3 bases to trimming and J lost 5 bases, with 13 bases between them. CDR3 sequence: CSVDTDSGYGYTF. CDR3 nucleotides: TGCAGCGTTGACACCGACTCTGGATATGGCTACACCTTC.

The CDR3 coding sequence is TGTGCCAGCACCCGCGACGGACTAGCGGGCACAGATACGCAGTATTTT. Translated: CASTRDGLAGTDTQYF. The rearrangement joins TRBV27 to TRBJ2-3; the match to TRBD2 covers 10 bases. The CDR3 is 16 amino acids. Germline-derived CDR1 and CDR2 are MNHEY and SMNVEV (reference sequence). V lost 7 bases, J lost 1 base, and 8 bases stayed unmatched.

The rearrangement joins TRBV6-4 to TRBJ1-5; TRBD1 is a possible D gene (5 bases). The CDR3 runs to 14 residues. Trimming removed 3 bases from V and 4 bases from J, with 10 bases in between. In germline, CDR1 is MRHNA, CDR2 SNTAGT. The DNA for the CDR3 is TGTGCCAGCAGTGAAGGGGCGGAGAATCAGCCCCAGCATTTT. Translation: CASSEGAENQPQHF.

This chain links TRBV15 with TRBJ2-5, with TRBD2 as a possible D gene (5 bases). V lost 1 base to trimming and J lost 2 bases, with 11 bases between them. Germline V gene lookup returns CDR1 LNHNV and CDR2 YYDKDF (reference sequence). This CDR3 contains 15 residues. DNA of the CDR3: TGTGCCACCAGCAGAGCGTCCGGCGGGCAAGAGACCCAGTACTTC. Its protein is CATSRASGGQETQYF.